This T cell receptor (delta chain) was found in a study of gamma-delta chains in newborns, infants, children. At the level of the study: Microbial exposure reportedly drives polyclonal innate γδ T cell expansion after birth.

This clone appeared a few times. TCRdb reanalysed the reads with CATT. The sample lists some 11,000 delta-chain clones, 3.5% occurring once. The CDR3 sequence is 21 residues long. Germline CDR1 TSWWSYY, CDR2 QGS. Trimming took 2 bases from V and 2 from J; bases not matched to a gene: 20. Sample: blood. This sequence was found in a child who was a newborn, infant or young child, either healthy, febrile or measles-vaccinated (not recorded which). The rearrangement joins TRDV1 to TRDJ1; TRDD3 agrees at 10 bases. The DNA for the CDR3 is TGTGCTCTTGGGGAAGCTTTCGCCGACTGGGGGATTAGGAGAAGAACCGATAAACTCATCTTT. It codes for CALGEAFADWGIRRRTDKLIF.